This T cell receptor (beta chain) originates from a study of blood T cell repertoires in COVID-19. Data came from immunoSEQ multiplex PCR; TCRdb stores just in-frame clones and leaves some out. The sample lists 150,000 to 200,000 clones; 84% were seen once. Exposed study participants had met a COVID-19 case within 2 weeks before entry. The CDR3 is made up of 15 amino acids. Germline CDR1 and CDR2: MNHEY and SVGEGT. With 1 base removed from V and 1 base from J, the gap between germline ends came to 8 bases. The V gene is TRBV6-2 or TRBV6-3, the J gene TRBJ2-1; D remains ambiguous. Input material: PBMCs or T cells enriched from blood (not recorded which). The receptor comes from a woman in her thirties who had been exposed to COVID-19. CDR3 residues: CASSYLTGSYNEQFF. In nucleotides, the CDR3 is TGTGCCAGCAGTTACTTGACGGGTTCCTACAATGAGCAGTTCTTC.